This record covers a single T cell receptor (beta chain). This sample was taken from a study of blood T cell repertoires in COVID-19. Assay used: immunoSEQ multiplex PCR; TCRdb lists only in-frame clones, some missing. The sample yields 250,000 to 300,000 clones, approximately 91% seen once. V was pared by 4 bases and J by 6 bases, with 12 bases of the junction left unmatched. The CDR3 is made up of 15 amino acids. Germline-derived CDR1 and CDR2 are SGHRS and YFSETQ. The gene calls are TRBV5-1 and TRBJ1-2, with TRBD1 matching 7 bases. The source of this sequence is a woman in her forties with acute COVID-19. The sequenced sample consisted of PBMCs or T cells enriched from blood (not recorded which). This chain's CDR3 is CASSALNRGADGYTF. CDR3 sequence (DNA): TGCGCCAGCAGCGCTCTAAACAGGGGCGCAGATGGCTACACCTTC.